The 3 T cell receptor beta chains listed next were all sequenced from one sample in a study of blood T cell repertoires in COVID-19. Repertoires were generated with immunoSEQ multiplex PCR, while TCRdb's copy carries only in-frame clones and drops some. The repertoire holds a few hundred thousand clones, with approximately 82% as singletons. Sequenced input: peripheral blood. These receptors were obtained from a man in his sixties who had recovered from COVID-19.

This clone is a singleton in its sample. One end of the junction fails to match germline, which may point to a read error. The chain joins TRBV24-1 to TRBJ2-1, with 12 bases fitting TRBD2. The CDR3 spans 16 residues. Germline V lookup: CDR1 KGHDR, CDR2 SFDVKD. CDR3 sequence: CATNDSTSGGYNEQFF. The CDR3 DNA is TGTGCCACCAATGATTCGACTAGCGGGGGATACAATGAGCAGTTCTTC.

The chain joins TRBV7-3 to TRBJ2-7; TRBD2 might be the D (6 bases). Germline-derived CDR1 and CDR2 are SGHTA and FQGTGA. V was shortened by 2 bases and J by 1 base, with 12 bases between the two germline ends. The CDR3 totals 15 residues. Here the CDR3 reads CASSLVSSGSYEQYF. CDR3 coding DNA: TGTGCCAGCAGCTTAGTCAGTAGCGGATCCTACGAGCAGTACTTC.

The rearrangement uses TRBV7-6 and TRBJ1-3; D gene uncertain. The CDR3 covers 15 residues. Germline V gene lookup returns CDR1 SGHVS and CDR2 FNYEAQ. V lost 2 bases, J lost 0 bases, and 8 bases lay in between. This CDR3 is CASSLNPDSGNTIYF. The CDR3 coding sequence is TGTGCCAGCAGCTTAAATCCAGACTCTGGAAACACCATATATTTT.